This entry lists 3 T cell receptor beta chains sequenced from one sample in a study of blood T cell repertoires in COVID-19. Here immunoSEQ multiplex PCR was the method, and the copy in TCRdb shows in-frame clones only, minus some. The sample carries about 230,000 clones, about nine tenths recorded once. The sequencing sample was made of peripheral blood. The receptors stem from a man in his fifties with COVID-19, enrolled during active disease.

The V call is TRBV7-2, the J call TRBJ1-6, with a weak D call TRBD1 (5 bases). There are 14 residues in the CDR3. V was clipped by 4 bases and J by 10 bases, with 14 bases between them. Per germline, CDR1 SGHTA and CDR2 FQGNSA. CDR3: CASSWGQGNSPLHF. The CDR3 region has the DNA TGTGCCAGCAGCTGGGGCCAGGGAAACTCACCCCTCCACTTT.

In this sample, this clone turned up once. V and J are TRBV19 and TRBJ1-1; TRBD1 aligns across 7 bases. V lost 5 bases, J lost 6 bases, and 21 bases stayed unmatched. CDR1 is LNHDA, CDR2 SQIVND, per germline (reference sequence). The CDR3 loop spans 18 amino acids. The CDR3 sequence is CASSPQRGRGVPWSEAFF. DNA for the CDR3: TGTGCCAGTAGTCCCCAAAGGGGGCGCGGTGTCCCTTGGTCTGAAGCTTTCTTT.

This clone has just a few counts. The chain carries TRBV19 and TRBJ2-7, with 8 positions matching TRBD1. V lost 4 bases to trimming and J lost 1 base; unmatched junction nucleotides: 6. Germline CDR1 and CDR2: LNHDA and SQIVND (reference sequence). The CDR3 totals 15 residues. This chain's CDR3 is CASSTSGTGSYEQYF. The CDR3 coding sequence is TGTGCCAGTAGTACCTCCGGGACAGGATCCTACGAGCAGTACTTC. The full variable domain, with the rest looked up from reference TRBV19 and TRBJ2-7, is DGGITQSPKYLFRKEGQNVTLSCEQNLNHDAMYWYRQDPGQGLRLIYYSQIVNDFQKGDIAEGYSVSREKKESFPLTVTSAQKNPTAFYLCASSTSGTGSYEQYFGPGTRLTVT.